These 27 T cell receptor beta chains were sequenced from one sample in a study of T-cell memory formation after mild COVID-19. A single record per CDR3 protein comes from TCRdb applying MiXCR to the 5' RACE reads. Seen here are 200,000 or so distinct CDR3 sequences, 9% to 10% observed once, and the top ten hold 3.5%. Sequenced sample: PBMCs or a T cell subset sorted from them (not recorded which). These receptors all come from a young man who had mild COVID-19 (a few samples of this study predate the infection). Cell type and time point are not known.

The gene calls are TRBV19 and TRBJ2-3; TRBD2 matches 7 bases. With V trimmed by 5 bases and J by 2 bases, 1 base remained unmatched. This CDR3 is built from 13 residues. Germline V lookup: CDR1 LNHDA, CDR2 SQIVND (reference sequence). In nucleotides, the CDR3 is TGTGCCAGTAGTGGGACTATCACAGATACGCAGTATTTT. Its translation: CASSGTITDTQYF.

This clonotype was counted ten times or more. The chain joins TRBV6-5 to TRBJ2-7, with a weak D call TRBD2 (5 bases). Between the trimmed V and J ends, which lost 0 bases and 2 bases, there was a span of 11 bases. Germline V gene sequence: CDR1 MNHEY, CDR2 SVGAGI. CDR3 length: 15 residues. The CDR3 bases are TGTGCCAGCAGTTACTCAACGGGGAAGGCCTACGAGCAGTACTTC. Its translation is CASSYSTGKAYEQYF.

The chain employs TRBV6-1 and TRBJ2-3; D may correspond to TRBD1 or TRBD2 (5 bases each). With 0 bases removed from V and 2 bases from J, the gap between germline ends came to 12 bases. The germline gives CDR1 MNHNS, CDR2 SASEGT. This CDR3 comprises 16 residues. CDR3 coding DNA: TGTGCCAGCAGTGAAGCAGGGGAGATATCCACAGATACGCAGTATTTT. Residues: CASSEAGEISTDTQYF.

This clonotype was detected only a few times. J is TRBJ2-2 and V is TRBV6-6; 8 bases align to TRBD2. Germline CDR1 is MNHNY and CDR2 is SVGAGI (reference sequence). With V trimmed by 6 bases and J by 2 bases, 11 bases remained unmatched. The CDR3 is made up of 17 amino acids. The CDR3: CASSRRRGLVNTGELFF. The CDR3 nucleotides read TGTGCCAGCAGCCGCCGCAGGGGACTAGTAAACACCGGGGAGCTGTTTTTT.

This clonotype was counted a few times. The V call is TRBV9, the J call TRBJ2-1, with TRBD2 identical over 8 bases. Germline V gene sequence: CDR1 SGDLS, CDR2 YYNGEE. The V gene end was trimmed by 0 bases and the J gene end by 4 bases; junction bases not matched to a gene: 6. CDR3 length: 16 residues. The CDR3 protein is CASSVGPGGAYNEQFF. The CDR3, as DNA: TGTGCCAGCAGCGTAGGACCCGGGGGGGCGTACAATGAGCAGTTCTTC.

This clonotype came up many times. The chain combines TRBV7-2 with TRBJ1-2; D uncertain. CDR1 and CDR2 from the germline V gene are SGHTA and FQGNSA. V lost 1 base to trimming and J lost 8 bases, with 11 bases between them. The CDR3 contains 13 residues. This CDR3 is CASSLERERGYTF. The CDR3 DNA sequence: TGTGCCAGCAGCTTAGAACGGGAAAGGGGCTACACCTTC.

A few counts support this clonotype. V usage is TRBV6-2 or TRBV6-3 and J usage is TRBJ1-5, with D perhaps TRBD1 (5 bases). The CDR3 runs 14 residues. Germline CDR1 reads MNHEY; CDR2 reads SVGEGT. Trimming stripped 3 bases from V and 7 bases from J, with 13 bases between. The CDR3 DNA reads as TGTGCCAGCAGTTATGTGCAGGGAGGACAGCCCCAGCATTTT. It yields the protein CASSYVQGGQPQHF.

Here the CDR3 DNA reads TGCGCCAGCAGCTTGCGTGGGGGCGCGGAGACCCAGTACTTC. It encodes CASSLRGGAETQYF. V usage is TRBV5-1 and J usage is TRBJ2-5, with a tentative D call TRBD1 (6 bases). With 1 base removed from V and 5 bases from J, the gap between germline ends came to 12 bases. Germline V gene data show CDR1 as SGHRS and CDR2 as YFSETQ. CDR3 length: 14 amino acids.

This clonotype turned up a few times. The J gene is TRBJ2-5, the V gene TRBV4-3; D remains ambiguous. V was shortened by 0 bases and J by 5 bases, with 16 bases between the two germline ends. This CDR3 spans 16 amino acids. From germline, CDR1 is LGHNA and CDR2 YSLEER. This CDR3 reads CASSQESRPARETQYF. The CDR3 DNA sequence: TGCGCCAGCAGCCAAGAAAGTCGCCCGGCGCGGGAGACCCAGTACTTC.

This rearrangement joins TRBV30 to TRBJ2-4; the D gene is possibly TRBD1 (6 bases). Germline V gene sequence: CDR1 GTSNPN, CDR2 SVGIG (reference sequence). CDR3 size: 13 residues. V was pared by 1 base and J by 6 bases, with 10 bases between. This CDR3 reads CAWSAGRGNIQYF. The CDR3 nucleotides are TGTGCCTGGAGTGCCGGCAGGGGAAACATTCAGTACTTC.

This clonotype was counted a few times. The chain is built from TRBV7-2 and TRBJ1-4; TRBD1 might be the D (5 bases). CDR1 SGHTA and CDR2 FQGNSA come from the germline V gene. There are 16 residues in the CDR3. The V end was cut by 4 bases, the J end by 3 bases, with 15 bases between. The CDR3 DNA reads TGTGCCAGCAGCTACGAACAGGCGATGGCTAATGAAAAACTGTTTTTT. It specifies CASSYEQAMANEKLFF. The variable domain in full, completed from reference TRBV7-2 and TRBJ1-4, reads GAGVSQSPSNKVTEKGKDVELRCDPISGHTALYWYRQSLGQGLEFLIYFQGNSAPDKSGLPSDRFSAERTGGSVSTLTIQRTQQEDSAVYLCASSYEQAMANEKLFFGSGTQLSVL.

This clonotype was detected a few times. J is TRBJ2-1 and V is TRBV7-2, with 8 positions matching TRBD1. The CDR3 loop spans 12 amino acids. Germline V gene data show CDR1 as SGHTA and CDR2 as FQGNSA. V was pared by 5 bases and J by 16 bases, with 10 bases of the junction left unmatched. CDR3 coding DNA: TGTGCCAGCAGCACCCGACAGGGGCAAATATTCTTC. Translating gives CASSTRQGQIFF.

V and J are TRBV5-5 and TRBJ2-1; D not certain. V dropped 3 bases and J dropped 4 bases, with 14 bases sitting between them. This CDR3 is 15 amino acids long. Germline V gene data show CDR1 as SGHKS and CDR2 as YYEKEE (reference sequence). In nucleotides, the CDR3 is TGTGCCAGCAGCTACAGTCCTCTCAGATACAATGAGCAGTTCTTC. This gives the protein CASSYSPLRYNEQFF.

The genes are TRBV5-1 and TRBJ2-5; no firm D call. Germline V lookup: CDR1 SGHRS, CDR2 YFSETQ. Between the trimmed V and J ends, which lost 3 bases and 5 bases, there was a span of 14 bases. The CDR3 spans 14 residues. CDR3 in DNA: TGCGCCAGCAGCTGGTGGGTGGATTCGGAGACCCAGTACTTC. Its protein is CASSWWVDSETQYF.

The rearrangement uses TRBV12-3 or TRBV12-4 and TRBJ2-1, with D perhaps TRBD2 (5 bases). The CDR3 spans 13 residues. V lost 7 bases and J lost 8, with 15 bases in between. The CDR3 nucleotides are TGTGCCAGCACCCTGAGGGAGATCGATGAGCAGTTCTTC. This gives the protein CASTLREIDEQFF.

This clonotype was detected a few times. The chain recombines TRBV25-1 with TRBJ2-7; perhaps TRBD2 as D (5 bases). V gave up 5 bases and J gave up 4 bases, with 12 bases separating them. The CDR3 spans 13 residues. CDR1 MGHDK and CDR2 SYGVNS come from the germline V gene. The CDR3 nucleotides are TGTGCCAGCAGTAACGGGATGGGGTACGAGCAGTACTTC. Its translation: CASSNGMGYEQYF.

The chain links TRBV11-2 to TRBJ1-4; D uncertain. There are 14 residues in the CDR3. Trimming left V 3 bases short and J 0 bases short, with 5 bases between. Germline values: CDR1 SGHAT, CDR2 FQNNGV. CDR3 DNA sequence: TGTGCCAGCAGCTTCCTTGCAACTAATGAAAAACTGTTTTTT. It is translated as CASSFLATNEKLFF.

This sequence joins TRBV25-1 and TRBJ2-1; possibly TRBD2 for D (6 bases). V lost 2 bases and J 9 bases, leaving 11 bases between the germline ends. CDR1 is MGHDK and CDR2 is SYGVNS in the germline V gene. CDR3 size: 13 residues. CDR3 bases: TGTGCCAGCAGTGAAGTACGGGGGACTGAGCAGTTCTTC. Encoded protein: CASSEVRGTEQFF.

The genes are TRBV5-1 and TRBJ1-2; D not resolved. The CDR3 runs 16 residues. Germline lookup yields CDR1 SGHRS and CDR2 YFSETQ. V lost 4 bases, J lost 0 bases, and 16 bases lay in between. CDR3 amino acids: CASSPGHSGANYGYTF. The CDR3 DNA sequence: TGCGCCAGCAGCCCCGGCCATAGCGGGGCTAACTATGGCTACACCTTC.

This clonotype was seen a handful of times. The chain couples TRBV18 to TRBJ2-7; either TRBD1 or TRBD2 may supply D (5 bases each). CDR1 and CDR2 from the germline V gene are KGHSH and LQKENI. This CDR3 region has 16 residues. The germline V and J ends were trimmed by 3 bases and 2 bases, with 17 bases remaining between them. CDR3 coding DNA: TGTGCCAGCTCACCCCCGAGGGGCCTCACCACCTACGAGCAGTACTTC. Translation gives CASSPPRGLTTYEQYF.

This sequence joins TRBV12-3 or TRBV12-4 and TRBJ1-5; D unresolved. Trimming left V 3 bases short and J 6 bases short, with 9 bases between. The CDR3 consists of 13 residues. CDR3 sequence (DNA): TGTGCCAGCAGTTTGCAGGTTTCTCAGCCCCAGCATTTT. It translates to CASSLQVSQPQHF.

This clonotype was counted ten times or more. This chain connects TRBV7-2 to TRBJ2-5; 9 nucleotides line up with TRBD2. This CDR3 has 17 amino acids. The trim removed 5 bases at V and 4 bases at J, leaving 14 bases unmatched. Germline CDR1 is SGHTA and CDR2 is FQGNSA. In DNA, the CDR3 is TGTGCCAGCAGCCATGGGGGCCTGTATAGCGGGGGAGAGACCCAGTACTTC. Its protein is CASSHGGLYSGGETQYF.

The sample holds many counts of this clonotype. The V call is TRBV21-1, the J call TRBJ2-4; no DNA check was done on the table's D call, TRBD1. TRBV21-1 is tagged as a pseudogene. The CDR3 sequence is 19 residues long. The CDR3 DNA reads TGTGCCAGCAGCAACCCATGGCCGGGACGGCGGCTGGCCAAAAACATTCAGTACTTC. Amino acid sequence: CASSNPWPGRRLAKNIQYF.

This clonotype was picked up a small number of times. The chain is built from TRBV5-1 and TRBJ1-1; no clear D. This CDR3 comprises 13 residues. Germline V gene data show CDR1 as SGHRS and CDR2 as YFSETQ. The germline V and J ends were trimmed by 2 bases and 6 bases, with 11 bases remaining between them. CDR3 in DNA: TGCGCCAGCAGCTTAGGGATGAATGCTGAAGCTTTCTTT. It encodes CASSLGMNAEAFF. The full variable domain, rest sourced from reference TRBV5-1 and TRBJ1-1, is KAGVTQTPRYLIKTRGQQVTLSCSPISGHRSVSWYQQTPGQGLQFLFEYFSETQRNKGNFPGRFSGRQFSNSRSEMNVSTLELGDSALYLCASSLGMNAEAFFGQGTRLTVV.

This chain links TRBV4-2 with TRBJ1-1; 7 bases align to TRBD1. Unmatched junction bases numbered 6, after V lost 1 base and J lost 1 base. Germline CDR1 LGHNA, CDR2 YNFKEQ. The CDR3 is 16 amino acids. The CDR3 nucleotides read TGTGCCAGCAGCCAAGGAGTTGGGACAGAGAACACTGAAGCTTTCTTT. It codes for CASSQGVGTENTEAFF.

V gene TRBV7-8 combines with J gene TRBJ1-3, with TRBD1 matching over 7 bases. With V trimmed by 3 bases and J by 1 base, 6 bases remained unmatched. This CDR3 contains 16 residues. CDR1 and CDR2 (germline): SGHVS, FQNEAQ. The CDR3 DNA is TGTGCCAGCAGCTTTACAGGGGACGTTTCTGGAAACACCATATATTTT. It codes for CASSFTGDVSGNTIYF.

The rearrangement joins TRBV20-1 to TRBJ1-2; 9 bases match TRBD1. This CDR3 is built from 14 residues. Germline loops: CDR1 DFQATT, CDR2 SNEGSKA (reference sequence). Germline trimming cut 3 bases from V and 7 bases from J; bases unmatched to any gene: 9. CDR3 amino acids: CSARGGRDRAGYTF. DNA of the CDR3: TGCAGTGCTAGGGGGGGCAGGGACAGGGCTGGCTACACCTTC.